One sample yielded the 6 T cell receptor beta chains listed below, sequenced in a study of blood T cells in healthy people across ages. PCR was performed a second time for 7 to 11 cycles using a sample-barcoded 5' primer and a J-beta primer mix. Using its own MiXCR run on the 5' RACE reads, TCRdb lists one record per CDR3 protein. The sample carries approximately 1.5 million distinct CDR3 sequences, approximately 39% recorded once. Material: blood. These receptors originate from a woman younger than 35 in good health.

Here the CDR3 DNA reads TGTGCCAGCAGCTTGACGGTCGCCCGCGACAATGAGCAGTTCTTC. As protein: CASSLTVARDNEQFF. V usage is TRBV13 and J usage is TRBJ2-1; the D is unclear. CDR1 and CDR2 from the germline V gene are PRHDT and FYEKMQ (reference sequence). CDR3 length: 15 amino acids. The V end was cut by 3 bases, the J end by 5 bases, with 14 bases between.

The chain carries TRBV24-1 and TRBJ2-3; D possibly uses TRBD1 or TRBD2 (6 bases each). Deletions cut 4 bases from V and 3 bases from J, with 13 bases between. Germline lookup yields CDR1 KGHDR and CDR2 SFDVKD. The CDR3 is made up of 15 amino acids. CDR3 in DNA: TGTGCCACCAGTGAAGGGGGGCGCAGTACAGATACGCAGTATTTT. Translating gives CATSEGGRSTDTQYF.

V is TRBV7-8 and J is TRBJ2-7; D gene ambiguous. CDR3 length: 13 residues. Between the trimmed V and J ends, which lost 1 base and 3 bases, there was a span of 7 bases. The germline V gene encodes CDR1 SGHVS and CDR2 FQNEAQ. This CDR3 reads CASSLVSLYEQYF. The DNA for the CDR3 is TGTGCCAGCAGCTTAGTCAGCCTCTACGAGCAGTACTTC. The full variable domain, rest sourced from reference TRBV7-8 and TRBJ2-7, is GAGVSQSPRYKVAKRGQDVALRCDPISGHVSLFWYQQALGQGPEFLTYFQNEAQLDKSGLPSDRFFAERPEGSVSTLKIQRTQQEDSAVYLCASSLVSLYEQYFGPGTRLTVT.

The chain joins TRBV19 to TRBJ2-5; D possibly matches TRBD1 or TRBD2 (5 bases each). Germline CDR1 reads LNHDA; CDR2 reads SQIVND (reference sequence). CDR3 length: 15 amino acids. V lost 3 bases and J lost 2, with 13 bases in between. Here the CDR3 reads CASSIRGPPQETQYF. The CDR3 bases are TGTGCCAGTAGTATTAGGGGACCACCTCAAGAGACCCAGTACTTC.

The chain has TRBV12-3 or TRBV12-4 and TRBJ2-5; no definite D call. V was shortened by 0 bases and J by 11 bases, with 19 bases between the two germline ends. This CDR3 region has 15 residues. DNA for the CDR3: TGTGCCAGCAGTTTAGCGAGTTTAGCATTGGATGAGCAGTACTTC. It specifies CASSLASLALDEQYF.

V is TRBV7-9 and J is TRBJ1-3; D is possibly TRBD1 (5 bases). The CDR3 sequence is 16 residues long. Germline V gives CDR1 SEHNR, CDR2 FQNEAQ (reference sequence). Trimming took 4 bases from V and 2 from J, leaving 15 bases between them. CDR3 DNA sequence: TGTGCCAGCAGCTCCCCCGGGGGGGGAGCTGGAAACACCATATATTTT. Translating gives CASSSPGGGAGNTIYF.